These 29 T cell receptor beta chains share one sample of origin, sequenced in a study of cytomegalovirus exposure and HLA in healthy donors. Only in-frame clones appear in the TCRdb table, and some are missing; sequencing was by immunoSEQ multiplex PCR. The sample shows tens of thousands of clones, 90% of them seen only once. Sequences were obtained from PBMCs. The receptors originated from a man aged 18 to 30 in good health and CMV-seronegative.

The chain joins TRBV29-1 to TRBJ2-2; D perhaps matches TRBD2 (5 bases). The CDR3 spans 13 residues. Trimming took 6 bases from V and 7 from J, leaving 15 bases between them. CDR1 is SQVTM, CDR2 ANQGSEA, per germline. For the CDR3, the DNA is TGCAGCGTCCCTGGACTCGACGTCGGGGAGCTGTTTTTT. This gives the protein CSVPGLDVGELFF.

The rearrangement joins TRBV11-2 to TRBJ2-3, with 13 bases fitting TRBD2. After removal of 1 base from V and 4 bases from J, the junction contained 8 bases not matched to a gene. The CDR3 is 18 amino acids. Germline V lookup: CDR1 SGHAT, CDR2 FQNNGV. In nucleotides, the CDR3 is TGTGCCAGCAGCTTAGTCGGACTAGCGGGGGCGGTTCCAGATACGCAGTATTTT. Translating gives CASSLVGLAGAVPDTQYF.

In its sample, this clone was seen once. The rearrangement uses TRBV7-9 and TRBJ2-4, with a weak D call TRBD2 (5 bases). V was pared by 0 bases and J by 1 base, with 13 bases between. The germline CDR1 and CDR2 sequences are SEHNR and FQNEAQ (reference sequence). The CDR3 runs 17 residues. CDR3 amino acids: CASSLARAGTAKNIQYF. In DNA form, the CDR3 reads TGTGCCAGCAGCTTAGCGCGGGCGGGTACGGCCAAAAACATTCAGTACTTC.

This chain uses TRBV11-2 with TRBJ2-5; weak D call: TRBD1 (6 bases). Germline V gene data show CDR1 as SGHAT and CDR2 as FQNNGV. V gave up 8 bases and J gave up 5 bases, with 15 bases separating them. The CDR3 runs 13 residues. DNA of the CDR3: TGTGCCAGCGGGAGAACAGGGCTGGAGACCCAGTACTTC. Translated: CASGRTGLETQYF. The complete variable domain, with remaining parts taken from reference TRBV11-2 and TRBJ2-5, reads EAGVAQSPRYKIIEKRQSVAFWCNPISGHATLYWYQQILGQGPKLLIQFQNNGVVDDSQLPKDRFSAERLKGVDSTLKIQPAKLEDSAVYLCASGRTGLETQYFGPGTRLLVL.

The rearrangement joins TRBV28 to TRBJ2-6, with a possible D match to TRBD1 (5 bases). Trimming shortened V by 2 bases and J by 0 bases, and 11 bases separated the two germline ends. Germline CDR1 MDHEN, CDR2 SYDVKM. The CDR3 covers 17 residues. CDR3 region: CASSLDSISSGANVLTF. CDR3 DNA: TGTGCCAGCAGTTTAGACAGCATAAGCTCTGGGGCCAACGTCCTGACTTTC. The complete variable domain, with remaining parts taken from reference TRBV28 and TRBJ2-6, reads DVKVTQSSRYLVKRTGEKVFLECVQDMDHENMFWYRQDPGLGLRLIYFSYDVKMKEKGDIPEGYSVSREKKERFSLILESASTNQTSMYLCASSLDSISSGANVLTFGAGSRLTVL.

The chain couples TRBV7-2 to TRBJ2-2; 9 nucleotides line up with TRBD1. This CDR3 is built from 14 residues. Germline trimming cut 5 bases from V and 10 bases from J; bases unmatched to any gene: 8. The germline V gene encodes CDR1 SGHTA and CDR2 FQGNSA. The CDR3 sequence is CASSLGTGSLELFF. CDR3 bases: TGTGCCAGCAGCCTAGGGACAGGGTCCTTGGAGCTGTTTTTT.

The rearrangement links TRBV29-1 to TRBJ2-1; TRBD2 agrees at 7 bases. Germline V gives CDR1 SQVTM, CDR2 ANQGSEA. The CDR3 spans 13 residues. J gave up 4 bases and V 4 bases, and 4 bases lay outside the gene matches. The CDR3 loop is CSVGSSGYNEQFF. CDR3 nucleotide sequence: TGCAGCGTTGGGTCTAGCGGATACAATGAGCAGTTCTTC.

The V call is TRBV13, the J call TRBJ2-3; D gene ambiguous. This CDR3 comprises 14 residues. V dropped 0 bases and J dropped 0 bases, with 4 bases sitting between them. CDR1 is PRHDT, CDR2 FYEKMQ, per germline (reference sequence). CDR3: CASSLGGSTDTQYF. As DNA, the CDR3 is TGTGCCAGCAGCTTAGGCGGGAGCACAGATACGCAGTATTTT.

The chain carries TRBV2 and TRBJ2-7; maybe TRBD2 (5 bases). The CDR3 extends over 14 amino acids. The V gene's germline CDR1 is SNHLY and CDR2 FYNNEI. V was clipped by 1 base and J by 0 bases, with 7 bases between them. CDR3 protein: CASSEGRSSYEQYF. The CDR3 DNA is TGTGCCAGCAGTGAAGGGAGGAGCTCCTACGAGCAGTACTTC.

This sequence joins TRBV13 and TRBJ2-2; 10 bases fit TRBD2. Looked up from germline, CDR1 is PRHDT and CDR2 is FYEKMQ (reference sequence). This CDR3 comprises 15 residues. J was trimmed by 6 bases and V by 2 bases; bases with no gene match: 3. The CDR3 coding sequence is TGTGCCAGCAGCTTACTAGCGGGAGAGGCCGGGGAGCTGTTTTTT. Translation gives CASSLLAGEAGELFF.

Worth noting for this clone: This sample also contains other DNA sequences that code for the same CDR3. The chain carries TRBV30 and TRBJ1-5; possibly TRBD1 for D (6 bases). Germline loops: CDR1 GTSNPN, CDR2 SVGIG (reference sequence). The CDR3 is 14 residues long. Trimming removed 1 base from V and 0 bases from J, with 7 bases in between. CDR3 amino acids: CAWSGDNSNQPQHF. Here the CDR3 DNA reads TGTGCCTGGAGTGGGGACAATAGCAATCAGCCCCAGCATTTT.

J is TRBJ2-7 and V is TRBV30; 7 bases map to TRBD2. Germline-derived CDR1 and CDR2 are GTSNPN and SVGIG (reference sequence). CDR3 length: 13 residues. V shed 2 bases and J 7 bases; nucleotides not matched to a gene: 8. The CDR3 DNA reads as TGTGCCTGGAGTATAAGCGGGACTGGGGAGCAGTACTTC. Translated, it gives CAWSISGTGEQYF.

The V gene is TRBV11-2, the J gene TRBJ2-7; TRBD1 aligns across 7 bases. With V trimmed by 5 bases and J by 3 bases, 7 bases remained unmatched. This CDR3 comprises 14 residues. In germline, CDR1 is SGHAT, CDR2 FQNNGV. This CDR3 is CASSGATGVYEQYF. In nucleotides, the CDR3 is TGTGCCAGCAGCGGAGCAACAGGGGTCTACGAGCAGTACTTC.

This clone has a single count. V usage is TRBV4-1 and J usage is TRBJ2-7; the match to TRBD1 covers 9 bases. V lost 3 bases and J lost 8; bases outside the gene matches: 11. This CDR3 is 15 amino acids long. Germline loops: CDR1 MGHRA, CDR2 YSYEKL. CDR3 in amino acids: CASSQVGQGSSKQYF. DNA for the CDR3: TGCGCCAGCAGCCAGGTAGGACAGGGGTCAAGCAAGCAGTACTTC.

The chain has TRBV14 and TRBJ1-2, with 11 bases that match TRBD1. The CDR3 covers 18 residues. Germline CDR1 reads SGHDN; CDR2 reads FVKESK. V shed 0 bases, J shed 2 bases, and the junction held 8 bases outside the gene matches. CDR3 nucleotides: TGTGCCAGCAGCCAAGAGGACAGGGGGCATAGAGGGAACTATGGCTACACCTTC. Its translation: CASSQEDRGHRGNYGYTF.

This rearrangement joins TRBV7-9 to TRBJ2-3; maybe TRBD2 (6 bases). Germline loops: CDR1 SEHNR, CDR2 FQNEAQ (reference sequence). The germline V and J ends were trimmed by 1 base and 2 bases, with 10 bases remaining between them. The CDR3 has 15 residues. CDR3 bases: TGTGCCAGCAGCTTAGTTCCGGGAGCCACAGATACGCAGTATTTT. This codes for CASSLVPGATDTQYF.

The V gene is TRBV10-1, the J gene TRBJ1-1; 8 positions agree with TRBD1. The CDR3 runs 15 residues. V shed 4 bases, J shed 0 bases, and the junction held 4 bases outside the gene matches. Germline-derived CDR1 and CDR2 are WNHNN and SYGVQD (reference sequence). Here the CDR3 reads CASSGDRLMNTEAFF. In nucleotides, the CDR3 is TGCGCCAGCAGTGGGGACAGGCTTATGAACACTGAAGCTTTCTTT.

The chain employs TRBV7-9 and TRBJ1-1, with D possibly TRBD1 on 6 matching bases. With 7 bases removed from V and 2 bases from J, the gap between germline ends came to 11 bases. This CDR3 is built from 13 residues. Germline CDR1 reads SEHNR; CDR2 reads FQNEAQ (reference sequence). CDR3 sequence: CASTWTANTEAFF. The CDR3 nucleotides are TGTGCCAGCACATGGACAGCTAACACTGAAGCTTTCTTT.

The chain links TRBV5-6 to TRBJ2-7; TRBD2 is a possible D gene (5 bases). V was clipped by 3 bases and J by 1 base, with 11 bases between them. CDR3 length: 14 amino acids. Germline CDR1 is SGHDT and CDR2 is YYEEEE. The CDR3 DNA is TGTGCCAGCAGCTCGGGGTTATATTCCTACGAGCAGTACTTC. It specifies CASSSGLYSYEQYF. The variable domain in full, with the rest retrieved from reference TRBV5-6 and TRBJ2-7, is DAGVTQSPTHLIKTRGQQVTLRCSPKSGHDTVSWYQQALGQGPQFIFQYYEEEERQRGNFPDRFSGHQFPNYSSELNVNALLLGDSALYLCASSSGLYSYEQYFGPGTRLTVT.

The V call is TRBV19, the J call TRBJ2-3; 8 nucleotides match TRBD2. The V gene's germline CDR1 is LNHDA and CDR2 SQIVND (reference sequence). The CDR3 totals 14 residues. Germline trimming cut 7 bases from V and 4 bases from J; bases unmatched to any gene: 7. In nucleotides, the CDR3 is TGTGCCAGTAAGTTGACTAGCGAGGCAGATACGCAGTATTTT. The encoded protein is CASKLTSEADTQYF.

The V and J genes are TRBV6-5 and TRBJ2-4, with TRBD1 matching over 7 bases. Germline CDR1 reads MNHEY; CDR2 reads SVGAGI. V shed 6 bases and J 8 bases; nucleotides not matched to a gene: 10. The CDR3 has 14 amino acids. For the CDR3, the DNA is TGTGCCAGCAGATCACAGGGGAGTGGAGACATTCAGTACTTC. This codes for CASRSQGSGDIQYF.

This chain links TRBV6-1 with TRBJ2-6; no clear D gene. With 1 base removed from V and 0 bases from J, the gap between germline ends came to 7 bases. From germline, CDR1 is MNHNS and CDR2 SASEGT. The CDR3 has 16 amino acids. CDR3 protein: CASSEGASSGANVLTF. CDR3 coding DNA: TGTGCCAGCAGTGAAGGGGCAAGCTCTGGGGCCAACGTCCTGACTTTC.

The chain uses TRBV19 and TRBJ2-3; maybe TRBD1 (6 bases). The germline V gene encodes CDR1 LNHDA and CDR2 SQIVND (reference sequence). The CDR3 extends over 14 amino acids. V was cut by 6 bases and J by 4 bases, with 14 bases left in between. The CDR3, as DNA: TGTGCCAGTAGATGGGACATGGAATCAGATACGCAGTATTTT. It yields the protein CASRWDMESDTQYF.

In its sample, this clone was seen once. The chain employs TRBV4-1 and TRBJ2-4; 12 bases match TRBD2. Germline V gene data show CDR1 as MGHRA and CDR2 as YSYEKL. This CDR3 region has 20 residues. J lost 8 bases, V lost 0 bases, and 17 bases had no gene match. The CDR3 region is CASSQDLLAGGSVDWDIQYF. CDR3 in DNA: TGCGCCAGCAGCCAAGATCTTCTAGCGGGAGGGTCCGTCGATTGGGACATTCAGTACTTC.

The chain carries TRBV2 and TRBJ1-5, with D maybe TRBD1 (6 bases). Per germline, CDR1 SNHLY and CDR2 FYNNEI. Trimming took 4 bases from V and 0 from J, leaving 13 bases between them. CDR3 size: 16 residues. The CDR3 DNA sequence: TGTGCCAGCAGTGCAAATCAGGGGACTAGCAATCAGCCCCAGCATTTT. This encodes CASSANQGTSNQPQHF. Using reference TRBV2 and TRBJ1-5 for the parts outside the CDR3, the full variable domain is EPEVTQTPSHQVTQMGQEVILRCVPISNHLYFYWYRQILGQKVEFLVSFYNNEISEKSEIFDDQFSVERPDGSNFTLKIRSTKLEDSAMYFCASSANQGTSNQPQHFGDGTRLSIL.

The rearrangement joins TRBV4-3 to TRBJ1-5; D is ambiguous. V shed 0 bases and J shed 6 bases, with 12 bases lying between them. CDR1 LGHNA and CDR2 YSLEER come from the germline V gene. This CDR3 contains 15 residues. As DNA, the CDR3 is TGCGCCAGCAGCCAAGATCGGGGTTATCGTCAGCCCCAGCATTTT. As protein: CASSQDRGYRQPQHF.

V and J are TRBV19 and TRBJ2-2; D unresolved. Trimming took 1 base from V and 5 from J, leaving 5 bases between them. The CDR3 consists of 13 residues. From germline, CDR1 is LNHDA and CDR2 SQIVND (reference sequence). This CDR3 is CASSIVQTGELFF. The CDR3 DNA follows: TGTGCCAGTAGTATAGTACAAACCGGGGAGCTGTTTTTT.

V and J are TRBV28 and TRBJ2-7, with a tentative D call TRBD2 (6 bases). This CDR3 has 13 residues. Germline V gene sequence: CDR1 MDHEN, CDR2 SYDVKM. V was cut by 6 bases and J by 5 bases, with 14 bases left in between. The CDR3 here is CASRFGGGDEQYF. CDR3 in DNA: TGTGCCAGCAGATTCGGGGGAGGAGACGAGCAGTACTTC. The variable domain in full, with the rest retrieved from reference TRBV28 and TRBJ2-7, is DVKVTQSSRYLVKRTGEKVFLECVQDMDHENMFWYRQDPGLGLRLIYFSYDVKMKEKGDIPEGYSVSREKKERFSLILESASTNQTSMYLCASRFGGGDEQYFGPGTRLTVT.

The V call is TRBV30, the J call TRBJ2-1; 10 bases agree with TRBD2. The CDR3 covers 17 residues. Germline assignment: CDR1 GTSNPN and CDR2 SVGIG (reference sequence). The V segment lost 0 bases and the J segment 6 bases; nucleotides outside the gene matches: 11. The CDR3 reads CAWSVRVRTSGVNEQFF. CDR3 DNA: TGTGCCTGGAGTGTACGGGTCCGGACTAGCGGCGTCAATGAGCAGTTCTTC.